These 17 T cell receptor beta chains originate from one sample sequenced in a study of persistence of HIV-infected CD4 T cells. Cells were stimulated nonspecifically with anti-CD3/anti-CD28 magnetic beads. Sorting selected CD4+ T cells upregulating both CD40 ligand and CD69. The antigens these receptors bind are not known. The immunoSEQ assay was version 4, run in survey mode. Method: immunoSEQ multiplex PCR; TCRdb's copy keeps in-frame clones and lacks some. The sample has tens of thousands of clones, about 89% seen once. The sample here was CD4+ T cells sorted from PBMCs after 18-hour stimulation, taken from a patient who received antiretroviral therapy. Every receptor here comes from an adult man with HIV who was CMV-seropositive.

In DNA, the CDR3 is TGTGCCAGCAAGAAAACAGGGATCAACGGGGAGCTGTTTTTT. Translated: CASKKTGINGELFF. V is TRBV6-5 and J is TRBJ2-2; maybe TRBD1 (6 bases). The CDR3 contains 14 residues. Germline CDR1 reads MNHEY; CDR2 reads SVGAGI. The V gene lost 7 bases and the J gene lost 7 bases, with 16 bases spanning the gap.

V usage is TRBV19 and J usage is TRBJ1-4; a weak D match, TRBD1 (6 bases). The CDR3 extends over 15 amino acids. Per germline, CDR1 LNHDA and CDR2 SQIVND (reference sequence). Deletions cut 7 bases from V and 0 bases from J, with 12 bases between. DNA of the CDR3: TGTGCCAGTAATCCAGGGGATGCAACTAATGAAAAACTGTTTTTT. Translated, it gives CASNPGDATNEKLFF.

The rearrangement joins TRBV5-1 to TRBJ1-3; D unresolved. Trimming removed 6 bases at V and 6 bases at J, with 7 bases between. The CDR3 contains 11 residues. Looked up from germline, CDR1 is SGHRS and CDR2 is YFSETQ. CDR3 sequence reads: CASKGENTIYF. The CDR3 DNA is TGCGCCAGCAAGGGCGAAAACACCATATATTTT.

The rearrangement links TRBV7-3 to TRBJ2-2, with 7 bases fitting TRBD1. Germline V gene sequence: CDR1 SGHTA, CDR2 FQGTGA. The CDR3 is 13 residues long. Trimming cost V 4 bases and J 6 bases; bases outside gene matches: 2. The CDR3 loop reads CASSSTGSGELFF. CDR3 sequence (DNA): TGTGCCAGCAGCTCGACAGGGTCCGGGGAGCTGTTTTTT.

This chain connects TRBV18 to TRBJ2-5; 10 bases agree with TRBD2. The V gene end was trimmed by 4 bases and the J gene end by 5 bases; junction bases not matched to a gene: 7. Germline V gene lookup returns CDR1 KGHSH and CDR2 LQKENI. The CDR3 covers 15 residues. As DNA, the CDR3 is TGTGCCAGCTCACGACAACTAGCGGGGTCGGAGACCCAGTACTTC. Amino acid sequence: CASSRQLAGSETQYF.

This clone showed up just once. The V and J genes are TRBV9 and TRBJ1-1; TRBD1 matches at 8 bases. The CDR3 totals 15 residues. Looked up from germline, CDR1 is SGDLS and CDR2 is YYNGEE. V gave up 4 bases and J gave up 4 bases; unmatched junction bases: 9. CDR3 protein: CASSISDRAGTEAFF. The CDR3 nucleotides are TGTGCCAGCAGCATATCGGACAGGGCGGGCACTGAAGCTTTCTTT.

This chain links TRBV12-3 or TRBV12-4 with TRBJ1-1; D gene uncertain. With 2 bases removed from V and 3 bases from J, the gap between germline ends came to 7 bases. This CDR3 contains 13 residues. The chain's CDR3 is CASSLRDHTEAFF. The DNA for the CDR3 is TGTGCCAGCAGTTTAAGAGATCACACTGAAGCTTTCTTT.

The chain is built from TRBV27 and TRBJ2-3; D gene ambiguous. Looked up from germline, CDR1 is MNHEY and CDR2 is SMNVEV (reference sequence). Trimming removed 3 bases at V and 10 bases at J, with 17 bases between. The CDR3 has 14 amino acids. CDR3 in DNA: TGTGCCAGCAGTTTGATGGCCTCTCGGATGGCGCAGTATTTT. Its translation is CASSLMASRMAQYF.

This chain connects TRBV6-1 to TRBJ1-1, with D possibly matching TRBD1 (6 bases). This CDR3 contains 12 residues. Trimming took off 3 bases at V and 7 bases at J, with 9 bases between the two ends. Germline CDR1 and CDR2: MNHNS and SASEGT. The CDR3 spells CASSEKTGEAFF. The CDR3 DNA reads as TGTGCCAGCAGTGAGAAGACAGGTGAAGCTTTCTTT.

V gene TRBV2 combines with J gene TRBJ2-7; a weak D match, TRBD1 (5 bases). V lost 7 bases and J 0 bases, leaving 16 bases between the germline ends. The CDR3 spans 15 residues. The germline V gene encodes CDR1 SNHLY and CDR2 FYNNEI. CDR3 sequence (DNA): TGTGCCAGCACACAGGAGACCTCATTCTCCTACGAGCAGTACTTC. As protein: CASTQETSFSYEQYF. The entire variable domain, with the rest obtained from reference TRBV2 and TRBJ2-7, is as follows: EPEVTQTPSHQVTQMGQEVILRCVPISNHLYFYWYRQILGQKVEFLVSFYNNEISEKSEIFDDQFSVERPDGSNFTLKIRSTKLEDSAMYFCASTQETSFSYEQYFGPGTRLTVT.

The chain couples TRBV10-3 to TRBJ2-3; the D is unclear. Germline-derived CDR1 and CDR2 are ENHRY and SYGVKD. The CDR3 spans 15 residues. V was pared by 0 bases and J by 0 bases, with 7 bases between. In nucleotides, the CDR3 is TGTGCCATCAGTGAGTCGCCGACAAGCACAGATACGCAGTATTTT. Translated: CAISESPTSTDTQYF.

The rearrangement uses TRBV2 and TRBJ2-7, with D possibly TRBD2 on 6 matching bases. The CDR3 loop spans 13 amino acids. The ends were cut back, 4 bases at V and 3 bases at J, with 10 bases in the middle. Germline CDR1 SNHLY, CDR2 FYNNEI. CDR3 residues: CASSGGTVYEQYF. The CDR3 DNA reads TGTGCCAGCAGTGGCGGGACGGTCTACGAGCAGTACTTC.

The chain recombines TRBV29-1 with TRBJ2-3; D unclear. The CDR3 totals 12 residues. From germline, CDR1 is SQVTM and CDR2 ANQGSEA. Between the trimmed V and J ends, which lost 4 bases and 3 bases, there was a span of 8 bases. The CDR3 DNA follows: TGCAGCGTTGGGGCTCGGACAGATACGCAGTATTTT. Amino acid sequence: CSVGARTDTQYF.

This chain links TRBV5-1 with TRBJ2-1; TRBD2 matches at 8 bases. Germline CDR1 is SGHRS and CDR2 is YFSETQ. After removal of 2 bases from V and 4 bases from J, the junction contained 5 bases not matched to a gene. The CDR3 spans 15 residues. The CDR3 loop reads CASSFMTSAYNEQFF. Here the CDR3 DNA reads TGCGCCAGCAGCTTTATGACTAGCGCGTACAATGAGCAGTTCTTC.

The chain has TRBV5-1 and TRBJ2-1; D is perhaps TRBD1 (5 bases). This CDR3 is built from 13 residues. V lost 10 bases, J lost 6 bases, and 17 bases lay in between. Germline V lookup: CDR1 SGHRS, CDR2 YFSETQ. This CDR3 reads CAARRAAGNEQFF. Written as DNA, the CDR3 is TGCGCCGCCCGCAGGGCAGCAGGCAATGAGCAGTTCTTC.

The J gene is TRBJ2-5, the V gene TRBV5-1, with D unresolved. The length of the CDR3 is 13 residues. Trimming took off 2 bases at V and 0 bases at J, with 5 bases between the two ends. The germline CDR1 and CDR2 sequences are SGHRS and YFSETQ. CDR3 nucleotide sequence: TGCGCCAGCAGCTTCACAAACCAAGAGACCCAGTACTTC. Protein: CASSFTNQETQYF.

This clone came up once. The chain combines TRBV7-7 with TRBJ1-2, with 7 bases lining up with TRBD1. The CDR3 extends over 15 amino acids. V gave up 2 bases and J gave up 7 bases; unmatched junction bases: 10. The germline gives CDR1 SSHAT, CDR2 FNYEAQ (reference sequence). The CDR3 nucleotides read TGTGCCAGCAGCTTAAAGTATCGGCAGGGGGTTGGCTACACCTTC. It yields the protein CASSLKYRQGVGYTF.